This T cell receptor (beta chain) was sequenced for a study of regulatory T cells in long-lasting Graves disease. Study outcomes and limitations: Small numbers of samples may have cut accuracy.

Noted time point: persistent/refractory GD, antithyroid drugs over 5 years with positive TRAb. PBMC RNA served as the TCR library source. This clonotype was seen many times. The antigen remains unidentified. Libraries of TCR beta came from iRepertoire HTBI primers plus Arm-PCR of CDR3 regions. TCRdb used MiXCR to reprocess the multiplex PCR reads, holding one entry per CDR3 protein. The table includes some 330,000 distinct CDR3 sequences, roughly 25% detected once. The CDR3 is 15 amino acids. Trimming removed 5 bases from V and 6 bases from J; junction bases left unmatched: 11. Germline CDR1 is SGHAT and CDR2 is FQNNGV.

This chain joins TRBV11-2 and TRBJ2-7, with 9 bases identical to TRBD2. The sample here was peripheral blood mononuclear cells (PBMCs), taken when the disease was refractory, from a patient treated with antithyroid drugs. The receptor was derived from a woman aged 35 to 49 with Graves disease. In nucleotides, the CDR3 is TGTGCCAGCAGCGCCGAGGAGCGGGGGGCTCGCGAGCAGTACTTC. Its protein is CASSAEERGAREQYF.